This T cell receptor (beta chain) was obtained from a study of identical twins. This clonotype occurred a few times. TCRdb reanalysed the 5' RACE reads using MiXCR and keeps one entry per CDR3 protein. The sample comprises 750,000 to 950,000 distinct CDR3 sequences, over 9% of which are singletons, and around 1.6% rests with the top ten. These data are also associated with another study on yellow fever vaccine responses in identical twins.

The receptor was derived from a woman aged 18-29 years in good health. Sequencing used PBMCs.

This CDR3 reads CAIRGQRDGNTIYF. In DNA, the CDR3 is TGTGCCATCAGAGGACAGAGGGATGGAAACACCATATATTTT. The chain recombines TRBV10-3 with TRBJ1-3; D may be TRBD1 (6 bases). Germline values: CDR1 ENHRY, CDR2 SYGVKD. CDR3 size: 14 residues. With 6 bases removed from V and 3 bases from J, the gap between germline ends came to 12 bases.